This note documents a single T cell receptor beta chain sequence. What it binds is not known. Germline CDR1 is SNHLY and CDR2 is FYNNEI. The CDR3 is made up of 10 amino acids. The V gene lost 2 bases and the J gene lost 9 bases, with 4 bases spanning the gap. This record belongs to a study of CD4 T cells in relation to SARS-CoV-2 and coronaviruses. Unexposed donor CD4+ T cells date from 2011-2018, before the COVID-19 pandemic. After approximately 10 days of culture, CD4+ T cells were isolated. Sequenced by immunoSEQ multiplex PCR; TCRdb stores in-frame clones only, minus some. The sample records around 25,000 clones, 73% being singletons.

Sequenced sample: CD4+ T cells from PBMCs, cultured in vitro. This TCR was sampled from a human donor in good health. The chain links TRBV2 to TRBJ1-1; D is ambiguous. The CDR3 sequence: CASSEWKAFF. Here the CDR3 DNA reads TGTGCCAGCAGTGAATGGAAAGCTTTCTTT.